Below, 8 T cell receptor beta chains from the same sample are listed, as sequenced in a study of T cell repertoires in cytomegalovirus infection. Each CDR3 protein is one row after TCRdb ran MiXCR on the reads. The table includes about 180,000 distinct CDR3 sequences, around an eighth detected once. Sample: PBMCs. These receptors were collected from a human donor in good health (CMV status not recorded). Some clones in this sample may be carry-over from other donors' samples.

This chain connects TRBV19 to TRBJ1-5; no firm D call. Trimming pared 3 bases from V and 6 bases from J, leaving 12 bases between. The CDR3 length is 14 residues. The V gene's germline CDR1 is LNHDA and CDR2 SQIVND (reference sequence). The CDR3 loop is CASSILDSGQPQHF. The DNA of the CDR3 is TGTGCCAGTAGTATCCTGGATTCGGGTCAGCCCCAGCATTTT.

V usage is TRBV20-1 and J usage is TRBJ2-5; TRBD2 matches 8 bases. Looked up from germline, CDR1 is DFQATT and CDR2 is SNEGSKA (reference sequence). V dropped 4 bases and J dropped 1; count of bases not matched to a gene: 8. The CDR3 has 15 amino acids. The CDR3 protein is CSAIRLARGQETQYF. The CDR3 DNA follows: TGCAGTGCTATTAGACTAGCGAGAGGCCAAGAGACCCAGTACTTC.

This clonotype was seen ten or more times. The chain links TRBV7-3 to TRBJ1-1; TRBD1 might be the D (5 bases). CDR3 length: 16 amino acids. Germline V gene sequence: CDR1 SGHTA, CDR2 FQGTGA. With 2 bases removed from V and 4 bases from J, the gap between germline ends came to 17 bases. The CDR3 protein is CASSLEGWGIGTEAFF. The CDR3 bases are TGTGCCAGCAGCTTAGAAGGGTGGGGGATTGGCACTGAAGCTTTCTTT.

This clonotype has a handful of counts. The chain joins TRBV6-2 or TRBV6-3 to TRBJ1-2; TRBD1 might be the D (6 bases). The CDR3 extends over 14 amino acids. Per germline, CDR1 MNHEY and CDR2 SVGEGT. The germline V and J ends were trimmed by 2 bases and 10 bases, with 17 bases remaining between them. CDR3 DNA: TGTGCCAGCAGTTACGACAGGACGGGAGTTAACTACACCTTC. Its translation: CASSYDRTGVNYTF.

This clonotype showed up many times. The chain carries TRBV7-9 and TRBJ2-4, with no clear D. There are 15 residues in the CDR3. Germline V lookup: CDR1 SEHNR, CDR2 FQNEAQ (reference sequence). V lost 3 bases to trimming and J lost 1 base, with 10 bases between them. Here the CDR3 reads CASSFGEWAKNIQYF. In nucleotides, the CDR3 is TGTGCCAGCAGCTTTGGTGAATGGGCCAAAAACATTCAGTACTTC.

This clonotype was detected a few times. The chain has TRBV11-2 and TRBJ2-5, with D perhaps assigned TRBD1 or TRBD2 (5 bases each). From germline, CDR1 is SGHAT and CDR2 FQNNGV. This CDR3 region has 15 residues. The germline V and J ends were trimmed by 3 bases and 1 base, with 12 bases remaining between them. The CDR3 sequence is CASSFNRGAQETQYF. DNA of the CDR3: TGTGCCAGCAGCTTTAACCGAGGGGCCCAAGAGACCCAGTACTTC. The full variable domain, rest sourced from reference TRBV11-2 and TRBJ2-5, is EAGVAQSPRYKIIEKRQSVAFWCNPISGHATLYWYQQILGQGPKLLIQFQNNGVVDDSQLPKDRFSAERLKGVDSTLKIQPAKLEDSAVYLCASSFNRGAQETQYFGPGTRLLVL.

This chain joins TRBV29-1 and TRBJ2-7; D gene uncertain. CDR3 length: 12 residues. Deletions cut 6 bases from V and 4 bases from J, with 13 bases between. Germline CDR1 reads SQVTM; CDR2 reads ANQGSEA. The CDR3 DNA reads TGCAGCGTGGTGATTCCAGTTTACGAGCAGTACTTC. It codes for CSVVIPVYEQYF.

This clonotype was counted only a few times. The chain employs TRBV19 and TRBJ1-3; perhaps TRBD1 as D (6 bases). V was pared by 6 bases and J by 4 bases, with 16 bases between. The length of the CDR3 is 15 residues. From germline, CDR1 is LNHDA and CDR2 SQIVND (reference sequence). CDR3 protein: CASSLPGGQGNTIYF. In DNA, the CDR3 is TGTGCCAGTAGCCTTCCGGGGGGGCAAGGAAACACCATATATTTT.